This T cell receptor (beta chain) was sequenced during a study of blood T cell repertoires in COVID-19. Study at large: The United States, Italy and Spain were the sources of the acute and convalescent COVID-19 samples.

Authors' data handling: Reference gene primers were amplified, and this amplification served to estimate nucleated cell counts. TCRdb keeps only in-frame clones here, not all; method: immunoSEQ multiplex PCR. The V and J calls and the clone size are those of that table, but D and trimming were determined from the DNA. The sample has 200,000 to 300,000 clones; about four fifths are singletons. The sample consisted of peripheral blood. The sequence was collected from a man aged 50 or older with acute or convalescent COVID-19.

This CDR3 reads CASTERPSYEQYF. In DNA, the CDR3 is TGTGCCAGCACCGAGCGACCCTCCTACGAGCAGTACTTC. J is TRBJ2-7 and V is TRBV12-3 or TRBV12-4; D not resolved. This CDR3 spans 13 amino acids. The V gene lost 7 bases and the J gene lost 0 bases, with 10 bases spanning the gap.